This T cell receptor beta chain was found in a study of cytomegalovirus exposure and HLA in healthy donors. Study outcomes and limitations: Sequences of the TCR beta chain were said to predict the HLA-A and HLA-B alleles of most subjects accurately. An analysis done earlier found most TCR beta V segments productive about 90% or about 30% of the time. Trimming of TCR beta V- and J-genes showed a link, identified in a later analysis, to a missense DCLRE1C variant.

PCR involved 60 Vbeta and 13 Jbeta primers. The assay was immunoSEQ multiplex PCR, and TCRdb's table has in-frame clones only and misses some. This table has 150,000 to 170,000 clones, around 75% appearing once. This clone was counted a few times. Antigen specificity is unknown. The TCR was taken from a man younger than 45 in good health and CMV-seropositive. Sequencing used PBMCs.

DNA of the CDR3: TGTGCCAGCAGTCGAACTAGCGGGAAGGGTGAGCAGTTCTTC. It specifies CASSRTSGKGEQFF. The J gene is TRBJ2-1, the V gene TRBV2; 10 positions agree with TRBD2. CDR1 and CDR2 from the germline V gene are SNHLY and FYNNEI. CDR3 length equals 14 residues. Losses at the gene ends were 5 bases for V and 9 bases for J; bases not matched to a gene: 7.